Reported below is one TCR beta chain. Its specificity is not known. The authors produced TCR alpha and TCR beta cDNA libraries with sample barcodes and UMIs by 5'RACE using constant-segment primers. TCRdb re-derived calls from the 5' RACE reads in MiXCR, one entry per CDR3 protein. The sample has approximately 210,000 distinct CDR3 sequences; about a sixth are singletons. The V segment lost 8 bases and the J segment 6 bases; nucleotides outside the gene matches: 8. This CDR3 region has 13 residues. CDR1 and CDR2 (germline): SQVTM, ANQGSEA. This sample was included in a study of T-cell memory formation after mild COVID-19. Notes on the study in general: Some SARS-CoV-2-responding clones were already detected in memory before infection.

The receptor comes from an adult woman who had mild COVID-19 (a few samples of this study predate the infection). Cell type and time point are not known. The specimen sequenced was PBMCs or a T cell subset sorted from them (not recorded which). This rearrangement joins TRBV29-1 to TRBJ2-1; 9 bases match TRBD1. The CDR3 nucleotides read TGCAGCTTGGGACAGGGATTGGTCAATGAGCAGTTCTTC. Amino acids: CSLGQGLVNEQFF.